What follows describes a single TCR beta chain. The sample is drawn from a study of blood T cell repertoires in COVID-19. Across the study: Acute and convalescent COVID-19 specimens originated in the United States, Italy and Spain.

Germline loops: CDR1 KGHSH, CDR2 LQKENI. The CDR3 is 15 amino acids. V lost 2 bases to trimming and J lost 1 base; unmatched junction nucleotides: 4. Some clones are missing from TCRdb's copy, which holds only in-frame ones; the method was immunoSEQ multiplex PCR. The sample carries some 130,000 clones, roughly four fifths recorded once. The chain carries TRBV18 and TRBJ2-5; 7 bases align to TRBD1. The sequence came from a human donor in a cohort sampled during active COVID-19. Sample: peripheral blood. The CDR3 DNA is TGTGCCAGCTCACCATCTAGGGGGCCCCAAGAGACCCAGTACTTC. This codes for CASSPSRGPQETQYF.